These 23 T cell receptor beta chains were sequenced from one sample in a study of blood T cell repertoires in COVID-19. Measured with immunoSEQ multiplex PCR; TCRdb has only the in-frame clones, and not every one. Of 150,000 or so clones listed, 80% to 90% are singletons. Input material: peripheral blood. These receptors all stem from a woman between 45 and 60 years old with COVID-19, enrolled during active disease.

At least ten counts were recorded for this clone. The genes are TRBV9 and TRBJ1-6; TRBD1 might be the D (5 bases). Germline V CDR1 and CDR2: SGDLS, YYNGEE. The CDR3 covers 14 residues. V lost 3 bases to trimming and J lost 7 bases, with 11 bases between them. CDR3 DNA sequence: TGTGCCAGCAGCGCGGACACCGAAAATTCACCCCTCCACTTT. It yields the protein CASSADTENSPLHF.

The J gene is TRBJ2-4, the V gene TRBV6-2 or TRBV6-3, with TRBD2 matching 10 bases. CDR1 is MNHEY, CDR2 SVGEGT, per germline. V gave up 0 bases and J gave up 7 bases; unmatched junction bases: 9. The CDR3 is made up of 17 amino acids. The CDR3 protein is CASSYSRWVAGGNIQYF. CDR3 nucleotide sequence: TGTGCCAGCAGTTACTCCAGATGGGTAGCGGGGGGTAACATTCAGTACTTC.

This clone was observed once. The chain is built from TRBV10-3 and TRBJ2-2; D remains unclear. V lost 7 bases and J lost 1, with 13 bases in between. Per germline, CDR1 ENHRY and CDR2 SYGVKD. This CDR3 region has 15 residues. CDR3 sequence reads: CAINDGTGNTGELFF. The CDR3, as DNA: TGTGCCATCAACGATGGTACGGGGAACACCGGGGAGCTGTTTTTT.

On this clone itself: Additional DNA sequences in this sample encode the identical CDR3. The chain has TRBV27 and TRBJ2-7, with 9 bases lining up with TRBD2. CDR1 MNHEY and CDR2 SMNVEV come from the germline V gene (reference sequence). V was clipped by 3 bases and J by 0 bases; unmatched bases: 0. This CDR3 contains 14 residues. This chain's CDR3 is CASSFSGGSYEQYF. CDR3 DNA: TGTGCCAGCAGTTTTAGCGGGGGCTCCTACGAGCAGTACTTC.

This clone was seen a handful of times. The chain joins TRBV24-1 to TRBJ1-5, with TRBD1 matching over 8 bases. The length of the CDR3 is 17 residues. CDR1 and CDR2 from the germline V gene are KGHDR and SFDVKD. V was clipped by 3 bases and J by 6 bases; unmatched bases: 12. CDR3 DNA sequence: TGTGCCACCAGTGATGGGGACAGGCGTGGGTTTGGTCAGCCCCAGCATTTT. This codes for CATSDGDRRGFGQPQHF.

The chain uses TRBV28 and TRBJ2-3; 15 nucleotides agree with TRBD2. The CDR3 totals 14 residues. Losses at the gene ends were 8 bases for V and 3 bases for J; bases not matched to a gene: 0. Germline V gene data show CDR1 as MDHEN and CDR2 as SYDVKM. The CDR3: CASGTSGGTDTQYF. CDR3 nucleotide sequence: TGTGCCAGCGGGACTAGCGGGGGGACAGATACGCAGTATTTT. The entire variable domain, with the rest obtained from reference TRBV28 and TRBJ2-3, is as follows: DVKVTQSSRYLVKRTGEKVFLECVQDMDHENMFWYRQDPGLGLRLIYFSYDVKMKEKGDIPEGYSVSREKKERFSLILESASTNQTSMYLCASGTSGGTDTQYFGPGTRLTVL.

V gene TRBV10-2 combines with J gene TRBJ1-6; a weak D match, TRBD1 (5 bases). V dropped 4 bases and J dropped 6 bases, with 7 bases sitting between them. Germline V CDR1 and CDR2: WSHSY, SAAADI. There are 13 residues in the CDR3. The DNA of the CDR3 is TGCGCCAGCAGTGGACAGATTAATTCACCCCTCCACTTT. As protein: CASSGQINSPLHF.

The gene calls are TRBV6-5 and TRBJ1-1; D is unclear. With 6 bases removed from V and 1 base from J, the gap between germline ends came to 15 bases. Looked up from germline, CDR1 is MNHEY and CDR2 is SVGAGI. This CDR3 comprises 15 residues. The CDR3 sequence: CASRREEEWNTEAFF. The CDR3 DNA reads TGTGCCAGCAGACGCGAAGAAGAATGGAACACTGAAGCTTTCTTT.

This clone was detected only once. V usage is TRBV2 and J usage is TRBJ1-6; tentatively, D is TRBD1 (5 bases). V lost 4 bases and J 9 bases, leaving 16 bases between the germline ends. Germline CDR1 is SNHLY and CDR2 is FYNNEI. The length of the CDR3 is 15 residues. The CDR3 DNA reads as TGTGCCAGCAGTGCTGGGGAGGGGTCGGGTTCACCCCTCCACTTT. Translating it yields CASSAGEGSGSPLHF.

The CDR3 region has the DNA TGTGCCTGGAGCCGCAGCTCCTATAATTCACCCCTCCACTTT. Translation: CAWSRSSYNSPLHF. The chain links TRBV30 to TRBJ1-6; D is undetermined. Trimming left V 3 bases short and J 0 bases short, with 6 bases between. The CDR3 runs 14 residues. Germline CDR1 and CDR2: GTSNPN and SVGIG (reference sequence).

CDR3 residues: CASRPGLGVEKLFF. Written as DNA, the CDR3 is TGCGCCAGCAGACCGGGACTGGGGGTTGAAAAACTGTTTTTT. This sequence joins TRBV10-1 and TRBJ1-4; perhaps TRBD1 as D (5 bases). Trimming removed 6 bases at V and 7 bases at J, with 15 bases between. The CDR3 length is 14 residues. Germline-derived CDR1 and CDR2 are WNHNN and SYGVQD (reference sequence).

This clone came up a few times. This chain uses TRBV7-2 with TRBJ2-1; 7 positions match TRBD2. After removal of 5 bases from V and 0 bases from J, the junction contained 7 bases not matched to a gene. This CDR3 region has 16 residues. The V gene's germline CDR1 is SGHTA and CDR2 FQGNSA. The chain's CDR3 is CASSLTSVFSYNEQFF. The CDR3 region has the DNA TGTGCCAGCAGCCTAACTAGCGTCTTCTCCTACAATGAGCAGTTCTTC.

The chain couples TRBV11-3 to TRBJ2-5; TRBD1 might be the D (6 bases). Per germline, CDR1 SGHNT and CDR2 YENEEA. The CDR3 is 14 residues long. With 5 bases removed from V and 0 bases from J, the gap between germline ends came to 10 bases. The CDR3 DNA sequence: TGTGCCAGCAGCCCCCAGGGGTACCAAGAGACCCAGTACTTC. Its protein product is CASSPQGYQETQYF.

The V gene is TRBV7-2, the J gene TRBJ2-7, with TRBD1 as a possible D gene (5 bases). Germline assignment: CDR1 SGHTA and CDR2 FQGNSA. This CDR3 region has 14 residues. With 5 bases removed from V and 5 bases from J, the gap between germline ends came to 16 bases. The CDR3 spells CASSPQGSKDEQYF. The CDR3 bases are TGTGCCAGCAGCCCGCAGGGCAGTAAGGACGAGCAGTACTTC.

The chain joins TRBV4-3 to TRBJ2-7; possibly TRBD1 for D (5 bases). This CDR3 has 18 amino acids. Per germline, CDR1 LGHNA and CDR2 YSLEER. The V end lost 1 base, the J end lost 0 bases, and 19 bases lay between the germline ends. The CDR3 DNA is TGCGCCAGCAGCCAAGGGTCCCACAGGAGATGGGGCTCCTACGAGCAGTACTTC. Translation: CASSQGSHRRWGSYEQYF.

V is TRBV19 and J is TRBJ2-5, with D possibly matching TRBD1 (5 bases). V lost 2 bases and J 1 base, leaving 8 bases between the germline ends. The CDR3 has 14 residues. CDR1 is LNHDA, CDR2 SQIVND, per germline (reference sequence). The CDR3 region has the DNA TGTGCCAGTAGTATACAGGGAACCCAAGAGACCCAGTACTTC. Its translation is CASSIQGTQETQYF.

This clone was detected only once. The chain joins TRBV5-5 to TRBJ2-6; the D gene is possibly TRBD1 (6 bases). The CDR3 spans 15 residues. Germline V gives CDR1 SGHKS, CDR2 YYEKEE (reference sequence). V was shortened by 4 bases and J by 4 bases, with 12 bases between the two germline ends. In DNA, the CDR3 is TGTGCCAGCAGCCAGGGGCCCACCGGGGCCAACGTCCTGACTTTC. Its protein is CASSQGPTGANVLTF.

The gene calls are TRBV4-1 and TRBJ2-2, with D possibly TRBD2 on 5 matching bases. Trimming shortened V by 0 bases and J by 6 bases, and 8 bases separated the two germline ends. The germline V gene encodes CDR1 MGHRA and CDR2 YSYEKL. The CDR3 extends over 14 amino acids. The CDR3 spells CASSQESGSGELFF. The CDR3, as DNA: TGCGCCAGCAGCCAAGAAAGCGGCTCCGGGGAGCTGTTTTTT.

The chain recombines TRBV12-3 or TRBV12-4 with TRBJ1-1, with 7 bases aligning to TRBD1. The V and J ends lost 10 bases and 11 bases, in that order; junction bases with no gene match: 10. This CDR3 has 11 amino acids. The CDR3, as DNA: TGTGCCATCACCAGGGGGGCGAACGCTTTCTTT. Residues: CAITRGANAFF.

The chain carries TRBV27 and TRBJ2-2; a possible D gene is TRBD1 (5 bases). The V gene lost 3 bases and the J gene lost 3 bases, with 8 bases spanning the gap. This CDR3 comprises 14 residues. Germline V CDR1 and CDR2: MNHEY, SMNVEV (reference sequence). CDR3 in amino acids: CASSFQGYTGELFF. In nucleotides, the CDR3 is TGTGCCAGCAGTTTCCAGGGCTACACCGGGGAGCTGTTTTTT.

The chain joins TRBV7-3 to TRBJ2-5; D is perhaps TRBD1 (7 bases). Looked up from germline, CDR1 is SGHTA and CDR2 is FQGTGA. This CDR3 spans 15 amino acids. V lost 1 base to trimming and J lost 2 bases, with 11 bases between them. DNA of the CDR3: TGTGCCAGCAGCTTAATGGGGGGACAGCAAGAGACCCAGTACTTC. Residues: CASSLMGGQQETQYF.

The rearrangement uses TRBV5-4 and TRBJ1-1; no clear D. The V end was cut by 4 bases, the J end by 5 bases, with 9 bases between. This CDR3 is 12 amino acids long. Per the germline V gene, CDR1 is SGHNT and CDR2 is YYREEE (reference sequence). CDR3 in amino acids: CASSPGGTEAFF. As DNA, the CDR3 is TGTGCCAGCAGCCCGGGAGGAACTGAAGCTTTCTTT. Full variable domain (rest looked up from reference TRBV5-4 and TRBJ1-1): ETGVTQSPTHLIKTRGQQVTLRCSSQSGHNTVSWYQQALGQGPQFIFQYYREEENGRGNFPPRFSGLQFPNYSSELNVNALELDDSALYLCASSPGGTEAFFGQGTRLTVV.

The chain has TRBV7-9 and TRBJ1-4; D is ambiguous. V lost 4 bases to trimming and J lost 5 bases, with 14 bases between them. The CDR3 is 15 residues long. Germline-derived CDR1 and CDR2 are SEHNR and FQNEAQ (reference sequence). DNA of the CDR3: TGTGCCAGCAGCTCACCTGTAAACGGGAATGAAAAACTGTTTTTT. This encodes CASSSPVNGNEKLFF.